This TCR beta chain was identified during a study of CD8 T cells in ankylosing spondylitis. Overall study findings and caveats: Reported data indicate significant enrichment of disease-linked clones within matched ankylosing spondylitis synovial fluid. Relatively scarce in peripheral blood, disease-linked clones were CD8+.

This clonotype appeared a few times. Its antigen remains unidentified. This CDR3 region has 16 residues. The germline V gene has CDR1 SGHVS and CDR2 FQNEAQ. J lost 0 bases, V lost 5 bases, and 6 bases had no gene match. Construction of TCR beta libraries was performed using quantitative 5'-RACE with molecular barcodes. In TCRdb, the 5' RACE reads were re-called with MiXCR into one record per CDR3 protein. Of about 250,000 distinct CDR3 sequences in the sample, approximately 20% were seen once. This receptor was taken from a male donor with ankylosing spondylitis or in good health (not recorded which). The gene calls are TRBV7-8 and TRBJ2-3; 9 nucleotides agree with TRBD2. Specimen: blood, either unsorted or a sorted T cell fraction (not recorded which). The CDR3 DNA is TGTGCCAGCAGCCCCTCGGCGGGAGGGAGCACAGATACGCAGTATTTT. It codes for CASSPSAGGSTDTQYF.